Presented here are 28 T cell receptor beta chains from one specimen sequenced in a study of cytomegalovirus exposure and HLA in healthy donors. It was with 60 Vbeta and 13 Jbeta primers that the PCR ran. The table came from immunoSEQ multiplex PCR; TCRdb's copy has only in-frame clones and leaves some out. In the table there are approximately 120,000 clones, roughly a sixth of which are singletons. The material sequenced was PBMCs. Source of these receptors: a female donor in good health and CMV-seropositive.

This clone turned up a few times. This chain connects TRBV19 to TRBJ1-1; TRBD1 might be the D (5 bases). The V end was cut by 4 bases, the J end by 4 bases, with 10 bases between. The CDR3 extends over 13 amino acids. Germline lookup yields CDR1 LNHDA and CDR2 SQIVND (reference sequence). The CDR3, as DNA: TGTGCCAGTAGTACAGACACAGGCACTGAAGCTTTCTTT. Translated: CASSTDTGTEAFF.

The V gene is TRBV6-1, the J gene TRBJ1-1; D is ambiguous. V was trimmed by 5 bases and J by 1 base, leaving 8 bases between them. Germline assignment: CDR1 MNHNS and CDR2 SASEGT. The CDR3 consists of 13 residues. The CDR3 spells CASSKIRNTEAFF. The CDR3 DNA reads TGTGCCAGCAGTAAAATCAGGAACACTGAAGCTTTCTTT.

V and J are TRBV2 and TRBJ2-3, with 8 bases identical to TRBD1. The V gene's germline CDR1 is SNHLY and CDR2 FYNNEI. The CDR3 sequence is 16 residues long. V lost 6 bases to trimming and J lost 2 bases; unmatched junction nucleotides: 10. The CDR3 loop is CASRGTGRRYTDTQYF. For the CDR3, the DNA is TGTGCCAGCAGGGGGACAGGACGACGCTACACAGATACGCAGTATTTT. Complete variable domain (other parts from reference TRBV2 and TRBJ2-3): EPEVTQTPSHQVTQMGQEVILRCVPISNHLYFYWYRQILGQKVEFLVSFYNNEISEKSEIFDDQFSVERPDGSNFTLKIRSTKLEDSAMYFCASRGTGRRYTDTQYFGPGTRLTVL.

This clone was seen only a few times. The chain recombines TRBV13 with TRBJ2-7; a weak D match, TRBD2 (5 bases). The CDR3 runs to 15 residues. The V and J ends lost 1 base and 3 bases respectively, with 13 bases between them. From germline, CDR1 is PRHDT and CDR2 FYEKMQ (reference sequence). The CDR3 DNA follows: TGTGCCAGCAGCTTAGACCGGGGAGCCTACTACGAGCAGTACTTC. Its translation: CASSLDRGAYYEQYF.

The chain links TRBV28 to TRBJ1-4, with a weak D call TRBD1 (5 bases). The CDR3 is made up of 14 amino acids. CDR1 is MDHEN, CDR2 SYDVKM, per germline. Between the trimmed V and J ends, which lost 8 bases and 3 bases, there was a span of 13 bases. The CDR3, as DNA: TGTGCCAGCTGGGGTGGGGGGGCTAATGAAAAACTGTTTTTT. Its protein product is CASWGGGANEKLFF.

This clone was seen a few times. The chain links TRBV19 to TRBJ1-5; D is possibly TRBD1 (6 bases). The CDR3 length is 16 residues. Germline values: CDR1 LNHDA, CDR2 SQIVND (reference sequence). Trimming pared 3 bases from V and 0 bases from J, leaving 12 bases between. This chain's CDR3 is CASSIMGDTSNQPQHF. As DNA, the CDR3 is TGTGCCAGTAGTATCATGGGGGACACTAGCAATCAGCCCCAGCATTTT.

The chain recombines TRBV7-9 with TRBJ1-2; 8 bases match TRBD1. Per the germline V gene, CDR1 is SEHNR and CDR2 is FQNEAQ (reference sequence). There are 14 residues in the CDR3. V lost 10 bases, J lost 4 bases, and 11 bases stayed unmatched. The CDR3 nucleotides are TGTGCCACCCCCGGACAGGGTGACATCTATGGCTACACCTTC. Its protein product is CATPGQGDIYGYTF.

This CDR3 reads CASSMWGVNQPQHF. The CDR3 coding sequence is TGTGCCAGTAGTATGTGGGGGGTCAATCAGCCCCAGCATTTT. The rearrangement uses TRBV19 and TRBJ1-5, with TRBD1 as a possible D gene (5 bases). Germline CDR1 and CDR2: LNHDA and SQIVND (reference sequence). The CDR3 sequence is 14 residues long. The V end was cut by 3 bases, the J end by 3 bases, with 9 bases between.

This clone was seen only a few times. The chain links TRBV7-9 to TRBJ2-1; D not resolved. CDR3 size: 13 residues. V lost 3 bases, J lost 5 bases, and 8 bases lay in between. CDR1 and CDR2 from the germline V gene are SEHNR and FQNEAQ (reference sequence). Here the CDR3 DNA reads TGTGCCAGCAGCTTGCTACGAAACAATGAGCAGTTCTTC. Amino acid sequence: CASSLLRNNEQFF.

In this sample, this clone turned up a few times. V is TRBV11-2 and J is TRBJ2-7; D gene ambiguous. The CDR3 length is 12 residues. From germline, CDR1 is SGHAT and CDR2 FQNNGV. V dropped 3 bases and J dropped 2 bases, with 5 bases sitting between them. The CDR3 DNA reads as TGTGCCAGCAGCTTGCTAGCCTACGAGCAGTACTTC. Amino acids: CASSLLAYEQYF.

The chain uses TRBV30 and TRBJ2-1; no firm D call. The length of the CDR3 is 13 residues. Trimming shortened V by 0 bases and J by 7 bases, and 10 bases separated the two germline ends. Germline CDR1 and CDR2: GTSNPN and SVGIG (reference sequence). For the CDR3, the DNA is TGTGCCTGGAGTGTACTTCTCCGGAATGAGCAGTTCTTC. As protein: CAWSVLLRNEQFF.

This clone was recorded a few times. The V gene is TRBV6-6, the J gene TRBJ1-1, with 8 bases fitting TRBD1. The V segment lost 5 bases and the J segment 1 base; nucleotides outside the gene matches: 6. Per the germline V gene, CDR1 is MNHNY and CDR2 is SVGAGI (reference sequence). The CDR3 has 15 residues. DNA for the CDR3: TGTGCCAGCAGTAGGACAGGGATGGAGAACACTGAAGCTTTCTTT. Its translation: CASSRTGMENTEAFF.

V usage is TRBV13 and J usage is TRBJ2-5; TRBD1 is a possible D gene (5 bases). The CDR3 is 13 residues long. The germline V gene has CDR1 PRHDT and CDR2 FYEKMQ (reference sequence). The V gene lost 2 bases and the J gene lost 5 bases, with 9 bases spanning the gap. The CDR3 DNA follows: TGTGCCAGCAGCTTATGGAAGGGGGAGACCCAGTACTTC. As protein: CASSLWKGETQYF.

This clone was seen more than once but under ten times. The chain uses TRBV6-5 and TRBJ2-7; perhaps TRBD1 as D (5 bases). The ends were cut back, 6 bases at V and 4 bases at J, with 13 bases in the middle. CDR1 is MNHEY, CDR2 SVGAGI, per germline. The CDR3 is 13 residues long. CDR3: CASRSDRPYEQYF. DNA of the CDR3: TGTGCCAGCAGAAGCGACAGACCTTACGAGCAGTACTTC.

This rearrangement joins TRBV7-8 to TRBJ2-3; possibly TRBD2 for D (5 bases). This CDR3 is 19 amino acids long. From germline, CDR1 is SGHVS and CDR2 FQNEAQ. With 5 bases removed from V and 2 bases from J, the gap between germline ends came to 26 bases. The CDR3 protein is CASSTQRAPGRAFTDTQYF. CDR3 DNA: TGTGCCAGCAGCACACAGAGAGCTCCTGGGCGGGCTTTCACAGATACGCAGTATTTT.

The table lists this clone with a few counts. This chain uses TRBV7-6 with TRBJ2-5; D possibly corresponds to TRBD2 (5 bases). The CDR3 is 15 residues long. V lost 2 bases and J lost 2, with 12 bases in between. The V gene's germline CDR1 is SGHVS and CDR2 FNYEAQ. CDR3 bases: TGTGCCAGCAGCTTAAATCCACGGACTCAAGAGACCCAGTACTTC. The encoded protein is CASSLNPRTQETQYF.

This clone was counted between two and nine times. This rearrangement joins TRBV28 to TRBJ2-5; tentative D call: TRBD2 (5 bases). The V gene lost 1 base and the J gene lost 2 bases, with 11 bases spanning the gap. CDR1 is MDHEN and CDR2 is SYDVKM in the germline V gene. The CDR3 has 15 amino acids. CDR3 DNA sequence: TGTGCCAGCAGTTTATACAAGCGGTCACAAGAGACCCAGTACTTC. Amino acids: CASSLYKRSQETQYF.

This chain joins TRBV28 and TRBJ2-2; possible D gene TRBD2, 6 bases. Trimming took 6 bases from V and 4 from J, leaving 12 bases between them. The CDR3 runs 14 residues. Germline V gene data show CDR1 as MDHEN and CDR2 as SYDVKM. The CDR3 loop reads CASRMGLLTGELFF. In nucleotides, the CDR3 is TGTGCCAGCAGAATGGGACTGCTCACCGGGGAGCTGTTTTTT.

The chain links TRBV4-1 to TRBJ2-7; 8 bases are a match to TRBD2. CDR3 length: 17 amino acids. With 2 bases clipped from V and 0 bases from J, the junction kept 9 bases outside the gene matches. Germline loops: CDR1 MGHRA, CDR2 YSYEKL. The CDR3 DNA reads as TGCGCCAGCAGCCAAAACCCGCGGGGGGACTACTCCTACGAGCAGTACTTC. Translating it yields CASSQNPRGDYSYEQYF.

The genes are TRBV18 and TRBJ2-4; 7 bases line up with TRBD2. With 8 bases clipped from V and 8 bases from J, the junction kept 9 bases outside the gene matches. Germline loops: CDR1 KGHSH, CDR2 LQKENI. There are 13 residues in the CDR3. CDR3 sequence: CASHGPGLDIQYF. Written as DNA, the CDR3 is TGTGCCAGCCACGGGCCAGGACTAGACATTCAGTACTTC.

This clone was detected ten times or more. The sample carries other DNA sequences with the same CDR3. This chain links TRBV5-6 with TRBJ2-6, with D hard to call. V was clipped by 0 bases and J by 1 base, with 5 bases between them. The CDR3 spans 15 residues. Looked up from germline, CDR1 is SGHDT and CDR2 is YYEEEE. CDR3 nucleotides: TGTGCCAGCAGCTTGGGGAGATCTGGGGCCAACGTCCTGACTTTC. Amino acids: CASSLGRSGANVLTF.

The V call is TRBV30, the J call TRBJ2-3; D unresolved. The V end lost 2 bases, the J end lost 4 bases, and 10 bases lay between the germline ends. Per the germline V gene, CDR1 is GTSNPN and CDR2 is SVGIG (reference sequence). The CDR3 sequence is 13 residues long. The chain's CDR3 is CAWSYYQPDTQYF. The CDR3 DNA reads TGTGCCTGGAGTTACTATCAACCAGATACGCAGTATTTT.

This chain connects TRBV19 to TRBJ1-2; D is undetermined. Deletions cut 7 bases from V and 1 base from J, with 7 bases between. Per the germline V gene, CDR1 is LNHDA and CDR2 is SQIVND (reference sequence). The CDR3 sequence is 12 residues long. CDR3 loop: CASKTRNYGYTF. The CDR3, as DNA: TGTGCCAGTAAGACACGTAACTATGGCTACACCTTC.

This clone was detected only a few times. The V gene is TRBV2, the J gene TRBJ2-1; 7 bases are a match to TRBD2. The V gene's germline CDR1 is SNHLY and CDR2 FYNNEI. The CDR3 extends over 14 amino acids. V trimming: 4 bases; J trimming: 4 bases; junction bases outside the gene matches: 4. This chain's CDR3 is CASSGLAEYNEQFF. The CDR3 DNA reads TGTGCCAGCAGTGGGCTAGCGGAGTACAATGAGCAGTTCTTC.

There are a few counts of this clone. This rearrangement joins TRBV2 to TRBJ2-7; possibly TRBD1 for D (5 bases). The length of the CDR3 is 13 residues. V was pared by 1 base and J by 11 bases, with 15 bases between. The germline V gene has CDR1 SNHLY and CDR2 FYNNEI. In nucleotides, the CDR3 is TGTGCCAGCAGTGAAGTCAGGCAGGGTGGGAAGTACTTC. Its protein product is CASSEVRQGGKYF.

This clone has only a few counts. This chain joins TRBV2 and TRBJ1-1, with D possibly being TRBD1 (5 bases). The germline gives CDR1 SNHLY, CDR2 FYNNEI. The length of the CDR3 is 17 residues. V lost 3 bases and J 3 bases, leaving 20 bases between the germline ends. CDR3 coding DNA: TGTGCCAGCAGTGACCTTCAGGGTTATGAAGGATACACTGAAGCTTTCTTT. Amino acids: CASSDLQGYEGYTEAFF.

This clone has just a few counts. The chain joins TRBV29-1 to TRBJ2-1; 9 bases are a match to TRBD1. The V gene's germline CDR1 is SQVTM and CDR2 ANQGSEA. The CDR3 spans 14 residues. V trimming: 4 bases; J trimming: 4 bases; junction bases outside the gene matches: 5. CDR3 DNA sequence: TGCAGCGTTGGGGGGGGACAGGGATACAATGAGCAGTTCTTC. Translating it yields CSVGGGQGYNEQFF.

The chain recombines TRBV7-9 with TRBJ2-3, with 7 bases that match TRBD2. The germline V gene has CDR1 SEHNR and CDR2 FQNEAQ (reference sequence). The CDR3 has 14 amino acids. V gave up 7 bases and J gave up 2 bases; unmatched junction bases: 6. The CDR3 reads CASTGLADTDTQYF. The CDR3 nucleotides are TGTGCCAGCACTGGGCTAGCGGACACAGATACGCAGTATTTT.